This T cell receptor beta chain was profiled in a study of blood T cell repertoires in COVID-19. Study details: Sites in the United States, Italy and Spain provided acute and convalescent COVID-19 samples. From T cells, B-cell-depleted T cells, or PBMCs came the material, which was cDNA or gDNA.

How the authors handled the data: Counts of nucleated cells, estimated from reference gene primer amplification, were obtained. Sequencing was performed with immunoSEQ multiplex PCR; in TCRdb, only in-frame clones are kept and a portion is missing. The DNA gave D and trimming, while V, J and clone size come from that table. The table shows 100,000 to 150,000 clones, with approximately 89% occurring only once. The CDR3 has 15 amino acids. With 4 bases clipped from V and 2 bases from J, the junction kept 10 bases outside the gene matches. CDR1 and CDR2 (germline): GTSNPN, SVGIG (reference sequence). This clonotype was obtained from a man aged 50-59 years with acute or convalescent COVID-19. The source material was peripheral blood. J is TRBJ2-7 and V is TRBV30, with 8 bases fitting TRBD2. CDR3 sequence (DNA): TGTGCCTGGATACCCGGGCGGGGGGACCCCTACGAGCAGTACTTC. This sequence encodes CAWIPGRGDPYEQYF.